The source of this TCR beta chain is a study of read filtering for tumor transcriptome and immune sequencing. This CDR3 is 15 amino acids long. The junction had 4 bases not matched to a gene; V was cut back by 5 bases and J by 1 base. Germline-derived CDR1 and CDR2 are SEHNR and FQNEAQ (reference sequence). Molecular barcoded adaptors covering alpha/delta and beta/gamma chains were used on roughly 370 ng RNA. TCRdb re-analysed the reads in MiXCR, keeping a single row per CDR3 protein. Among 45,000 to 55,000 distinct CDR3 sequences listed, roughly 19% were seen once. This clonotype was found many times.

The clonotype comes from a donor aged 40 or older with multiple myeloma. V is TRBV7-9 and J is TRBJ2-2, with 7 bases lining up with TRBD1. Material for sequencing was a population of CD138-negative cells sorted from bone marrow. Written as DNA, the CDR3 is TGTGCCAGCAGCGCTTGGACAGGGAACACCGGGGAGCTGTTTTTT. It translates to CASSAWTGNTGELFF.